The 11 T cell receptor beta chains below come from one sample, sequenced in a study of blood T cell repertoires in COVID-19. The method was immunoSEQ multiplex PCR; TCRdb's version includes in-frame clones alone and lacks a portion of them. The data hold roughly 240,000 clones, with around 88% observed a single time. The specimen was PBMCs or T cells enriched from blood (not recorded which). The receptors derive from a woman between 40 and 50 years old with acute COVID-19.

This clone was recorded only once. CDR3 residues: CASSIYGDRENYGYTF. The CDR3 DNA is TGTGCCAGTAGTATATACGGGGACAGGGAAAACTATGGCTACACCTTC. The V and J genes are TRBV19 and TRBJ1-2, with 9 bases matching TRBD1. The CDR3 is made up of 16 amino acids. V shed 2 bases and J 2 bases; nucleotides not matched to a gene: 6. Germline V gene data show CDR1 as LNHDA and CDR2 as SQIVND (reference sequence). Variable domain in full (rest from reference TRBV19 and TRBJ1-2): DGGITQSPKYLFRKEGQNVTLSCEQNLNHDAMYWYRQDPGQGLRLIYYSQIVNDFQKGDIAEGYSVSREKKESFPLTVTSAQKNPTAFYLCASSIYGDRENYGYTFGSGTRLTVV.

To note about this clone: The junction departs from germline at one end; a sequencing error may be responsible. J is TRBJ2-3 and V is TRBV7-2; a possible D gene is TRBD1 (7 bases). The CDR3 extends over 14 amino acids. CDR1 and CDR2 (germline): SGHTA, FQGNSA. CDR3 region: CASSLATGPDTQYF. The CDR3 DNA reads as TGTGCCAGCAGCCTAGCGACAGGGCCAGATACGCAGTATTTT.

V usage is TRBV30 and J usage is TRBJ2-1; D ambiguous. V was clipped by 5 bases and J by 7 bases, with 9 bases between them. Germline V gene lookup returns CDR1 GTSNPN and CDR2 SVGIG (reference sequence). The CDR3 has 11 amino acids. This CDR3 is CAWAPVNEQFF. CDR3 nucleotides: TGTGCCTGGGCCCCAGTAAATGAGCAGTTCTTC.

The genes are TRBV30 and TRBJ1-4; no clear D. Trimming shortened V by 3 bases and J by 4 bases, and 12 bases separated the two germline ends. The CDR3 is 14 residues long. The germline V gene encodes CDR1 GTSNPN and CDR2 SVGIG (reference sequence). The CDR3 DNA follows: TGTGCCTGGAGGGGCGGGCGGAATAATGAAAAACTGTTTTTT. The encoded protein is CAWRGGRNNEKLFF.

The chain recombines TRBV3-1 (or the pseudogene TRBV3-2) with TRBJ2-3; 13 bases fit TRBD2. With 3 bases clipped from V and 3 bases from J, the junction kept 3 bases outside the gene matches. Per the germline V gene, CDR1 is LGHDT and CDR2 is YNNKEL (reference sequence). This CDR3 has 16 amino acids. DNA for the CDR3: TGTGCCAGCAGCCATCGGACTAGCGGGAGAACAGATACGCAGTATTTT. Translated, it gives CASSHRTSGRTDTQYF.

The gene calls are TRBV27 and TRBJ1-6; the D gene is possibly TRBD1 (5 bases). Germline CDR1 and CDR2: MNHEY and SMNVEV (reference sequence). The CDR3 sequence is 14 residues long. V lost 10 bases and J 8 bases, leaving 18 bases between the germline ends. CDR3 coding DNA: TGTGCCACCAGGCGGGACCATGCTTATTCACCCCTCCACTTT. It specifies CATRRDHAYSPLHF.

The rearrangement links TRBV9 to TRBJ2-5; 12 nucleotides align to TRBD2. CDR1 and CDR2 from the germline V gene are SGDLS and YYNGEE. J lost 5 bases, V lost 3 bases, and 8 bases had no gene match. The length of the CDR3 is 16 residues. The CDR3 loop is CASSDASGGAPETQYF. Written as DNA, the CDR3 is TGTGCCAGCAGCGACGCTAGCGGGGGGGCCCCCGAGACCCAGTACTTC.

The J gene is TRBJ2-1, the V gene TRBV7-2, with TRBD2 matching 8 bases. The CDR3 consists of 19 residues. Germline V gives CDR1 SGHTA, CDR2 FQGNSA. V dropped 4 bases and J dropped 0; count of bases not matched to a gene: 14. DNA for the CDR3: TGTGCCAGCAGCTCTTGGACTAGCTGGCCTACGTCCTCCTACAATGAGCAGTTCTTC. It translates to CASSSWTSWPTSSYNEQFF.

The chain joins TRBV7-9 to TRBJ1-5; possible D gene TRBD1, 6 bases. V shed 1 base and J shed 2 bases, with 9 bases lying between them. CDR1 and CDR2 (germline): SEHNR, FQNEAQ (reference sequence). CDR3 length: 15 amino acids. The CDR3 DNA reads as TGTGCCAGCAGCTTAGGAGGGGGACGCAATCAGCCCCAGCATTTT. This sequence encodes CASSLGGGRNQPQHF.

This chain uses TRBV7-9 with TRBJ1-1; D possibly corresponds to TRBD1 (5 bases). The CDR3 contains 14 residues. The V gene lost 8 bases and the J gene lost 3 bases, with 16 bases spanning the gap. CDR1 SEHNR and CDR2 FQNEAQ come from the germline V gene (reference sequence). CDR3 coding DNA: TGTGCCAGCGGGCGGGGGGGACTGTACACTGAAGCTTTCTTT. Protein: CASGRGGLYTEAFF.

The chain has TRBV27 and TRBJ1-6, with 8 bases aligning to TRBD1. The CDR3 spans 15 residues. After removal of 5 bases from V and 9 bases from J, the junction contained 9 bases not matched to a gene. CDR1 is MNHEY and CDR2 is SMNVEV in the germline V gene (reference sequence). CDR3 protein: CASSPRDRISSPLHF. The CDR3 region has the DNA TGTGCCAGCAGTCCTCGGGACAGGATCTCTTCACCCCTCCACTTT.